This TCR beta chain comes out of a study of blood T cell repertoires in COVID-19. Study-level background: The samples span acute and convalescent COVID-19 from the United States, Italy and Spain. Sample material is recorded as cDNA or gDNA derived from T cells, B-cell-depleted T cells, or PBMCs.

The CDR3 is 14 residues long. V lost 5 bases, J lost 3 bases, and 0 bases stayed unmatched. Germline CDR1 and CDR2: MNHEY and SVGAGI. This table comes from immunoSEQ multiplex PCR, and its TCRdb copy is limited to in-frame clones, with some not included. The table shows 250,000 or so clones, with approximately 87% occurring only once. This TCR was sampled from a woman aged 35 to 49 who had recovered from COVID-19. The genes are TRBV6-5 and TRBJ2-2; TRBD2 aligns across 10 bases. The sequenced material came from peripheral blood. CDR3 amino acids: CASSLAGDTGELFF. The CDR3 bases are TGTGCCAGCAGTCTAGCGGGGGACACCGGGGAGCTGTTTTTT.